Presented here are 26 T cell receptor beta chains from one specimen sequenced in a study of blood T cell repertoires in COVID-19. Assay: immunoSEQ multiplex PCR; the TCRdb copy retains only in-frame clones and omits some. The sample shows some 130,000 clones, more than 80% of them seen only once. The sequencing sample was made of PBMCs or T cells enriched from blood (not recorded which). The receptor source for this set is a man aged 50 to 59 who had recovered from COVID-19.

This clone was detected once. The chain carries TRBV5-1 and TRBJ1-1; 7 bases agree with TRBD1. The CDR3 contains 15 residues. Losses at the gene ends were 0 bases for V and 0 bases for J; bases not matched to a gene: 2. The germline V gene has CDR1 SGHRS and CDR2 YFSETQ. CDR3 protein: CASSLGQGLNTEAFF. The DNA for the CDR3 is TGCGCCAGCAGCTTGGGACAGGGTCTGAACACTGAAGCTTTCTTT.

The V and J genes are TRBV7-6 and TRBJ1-5, with D possibly being TRBD1 (6 bases). The CDR3 is made up of 14 amino acids. The germline V gene has CDR1 SGHVS and CDR2 FNYEAQ. The ends were cut back, 5 bases at V and 3 bases at J, with 11 bases in the middle. CDR3 amino acids: CASSAGQINQPQHF. CDR3 sequence (DNA): TGTGCCAGCAGCGCCGGACAGATCAATCAGCCCCAGCATTTT.

This clone occurred once. The chain carries TRBV5-5 and TRBJ1-4, with D possibly TRBD1 on 6 matching bases. CDR3 length: 15 amino acids. Germline V lookup: CDR1 SGHKS, CDR2 YYEKEE (reference sequence). The V end was cut by 4 bases, the J end by 3 bases, with 13 bases between. CDR3 sequence (DNA): TGTGCCAGCAGCCCAGACAGGTGGGCTAATGAAAAACTGTTTTTT. It encodes CASSPDRWANEKLFF.

CDR3 protein: CASSQDGGYGYTF. CDR3 nucleotides: TGCGCCAGCAGCCAAGATGGGGGGTATGGCTACACCTTC. The chain employs TRBV4-1 and TRBJ1-2, with D tentatively TRBD1 (5 bases). Germline V gene sequence: CDR1 MGHRA, CDR2 YSYEKL. The CDR3 runs to 13 residues. Trimming cost V 0 bases and J 5 bases, with 7 bases left between them.

In this sample, this clone turned up once. The rearrangement links TRBV5-1 to TRBJ1-4; the D gene is possibly TRBD1 (6 bases). V was pared by 3 bases and J by 6 bases, with 12 bases between. The CDR3 covers 14 residues. Germline CDR1 SGHRS, CDR2 YFSETQ. Here the CDR3 DNA reads TGCGCCAGCAGCTCCGGGACATCTGATGAAAAACTGTTTTTT. Protein product: CASSSGTSDEKLFF.

The chain employs TRBV23-1 and TRBJ2-1, with a possible D match to TRBD2 (5 bases). TRBV23-1 is assigned to the ORF class and has an uncertain function. The CDR3 is 19 amino acids. Trimming removed 2 bases from V and 2 bases from J, with 22 bases in between. CDR3 protein: CASSQVTRVERRTYNEQFF. DNA of the CDR3: TGCGCCAGCAGTCAAGTGACTCGGGTTGAGCGGAGAACCTACAATGAGCAGTTCTTC.

The rearrangement joins TRBV7-9 to TRBJ2-1; 9 nucleotides match TRBD1. Unmatched junction bases numbered 4, after V lost 1 base and J lost 3 bases. Germline CDR1 and CDR2: SEHNR and FQNEAQ (reference sequence). The CDR3 is made up of 16 amino acids. In DNA form, the CDR3 reads TGTGCCAGCAGCTTAGGACAGGGGGACCACTACAATGAGCAGTTCTTC. It is translated as CASSLGQGDHYNEQFF.

V is TRBV24-1 and J is TRBJ2-4; D might be TRBD2 (6 bases). This CDR3 spans 17 amino acids. Per germline, CDR1 KGHDR and CDR2 SFDVKD. V lost 3 bases and J lost 0, with 14 bases in between. The CDR3 DNA sequence: TGTGCCACCAGTGATATTCGGGGGATCTTAGCCAAAAACATTCAGTACTTC. Its protein product is CATSDIRGILAKNIQYF.

This clone was seen only a few times. This rearrangement joins TRBV10-3 to TRBJ2-7; D uncertain. Germline CDR1 ENHRY, CDR2 SYGVKD. This CDR3 is 13 amino acids long. The V gene lost 2 bases and the J gene lost 6 bases, with 11 bases spanning the gap. CDR3 region: CAISEIGSSEQYV. The DNA for the CDR3 is TGTGCCATCAGTGAGATCGGGTCATCCGAGCAGTACGTC.

The rearrangement uses TRBV2 and TRBJ1-6; 7 bases are shared with TRBD1. After removal of 6 bases from V and 7 bases from J, the junction contained 3 bases not matched to a gene. Per germline, CDR1 SNHLY and CDR2 FYNNEI. This CDR3 comprises 13 residues. The CDR3 sequence: CASRDRVNSPLHF. Written as DNA, the CDR3 is TGTGCCAGCAGAGACAGGGTAAATTCACCCCTCCACTTT.

The CDR3 protein is CASSPRQGTTRGYTF. CDR3 bases: TGTGCCAGCAGCCCCAGACAGGGTACCACTAGGGGCTACACCTTC. The chain uses TRBV7-2 and TRBJ1-2; 7 bases line up with TRBD1. The trim removed 5 bases at V and 8 bases at J, leaving 14 bases unmatched. The germline gives CDR1 SGHTA, CDR2 FQGNSA. The CDR3 runs 15 residues.

V and J are TRBV27 and TRBJ2-7; 7 nucleotides align to TRBD2. Germline CDR1 and CDR2: MNHEY and SMNVEV (reference sequence). V trimming: 1 base; J trimming: 4 bases; junction bases outside the gene matches: 10. The CDR3 extends over 16 amino acids. CDR3 coding DNA: TGTGCCAGCAGTTTATTTGCAGGGAGGGTAGAGTACGAGCAGTACTTC. It specifies CASSLFAGRVEYEQYF.

CDR3 coding DNA: TGTGCCAGCAGCGCCACCCCGGGACAGGATTCACCCCTCCACTTT. Its translation is CASSATPGQDSPLHF. The J gene is TRBJ1-6, the V gene TRBV6-5; TRBD1 agrees at 8 bases. CDR3 size: 15 residues. The V and J ends lost 6 bases and 8 bases, in that order; junction bases with no gene match: 9. The germline CDR1 and CDR2 sequences are MNHEY and SVGAGI.

The rearrangement uses TRBV7-8 and TRBJ1-5, with D perhaps matching TRBD1 (6 bases). This CDR3 spans 17 amino acids. V lost 0 bases and J 7 bases, leaving 19 bases between the germline ends. Germline V lookup: CDR1 SGHVS, CDR2 FQNEAQ. CDR3 amino acids: CASSLAGRAGVKQPQHF. DNA for the CDR3: TGTGCCAGCAGCTTAGCAGGGAGGGCAGGGGTTAAGCAGCCCCAGCATTTT.

This clone appeared a single time. The V call is TRBV19, the J call TRBJ2-7; 9 bases are a match to TRBD1. CDR3 size: 15 residues. V was clipped by 6 bases and J by 3 bases; unmatched bases: 9. Germline V gives CDR1 LNHDA, CDR2 SQIVND (reference sequence). The CDR3 loop is CASRARDREYYEQYF. In nucleotides, the CDR3 is TGTGCCAGTAGAGCCCGGGACAGGGAGTACTACGAGCAGTACTTC.

This clone appeared once. In DNA, the CDR3 is TGCAGCGTGGGGACTAGCGGGGGCGATACGCAGTATTTT. Translated: CSVGTSGGDTQYF. This chain joins TRBV29-1 and TRBJ2-3; 14 bases match TRBD2. V gave up 6 bases and J gave up 6 bases; unmatched junction bases: 2. The CDR3 consists of 13 residues. Germline-derived CDR1 and CDR2 are SQVTM and ANQGSEA.

The gene calls are TRBV28 and TRBJ1-6, with 8 nucleotides matching TRBD1. V dropped 1 base and J dropped 7; count of bases not matched to a gene: 9. CDR3 size: 17 residues. CDR1 MDHEN and CDR2 SYDVKM come from the germline V gene. CDR3 residues: CASSLFPGQVMNSPLHF. CDR3 bases: TGTGCCAGCAGTTTATTTCCGGGACAGGTGATGAATTCACCCCTCCACTTT.

The V gene is TRBV5-6, the J gene TRBJ2-2, with 9 bases lining up with TRBD2. The CDR3 has 15 amino acids. The V gene's germline CDR1 is SGHDT and CDR2 YYEEEE. The trim removed 0 bases at V and 5 bases at J, leaving 2 bases unmatched. In nucleotides, the CDR3 is TGTGCCAGCAGCTTGGGAGCGGGAGGAACCGGGGAGCTGTTTTTT. Protein sequence: CASSLGAGGTGELFF.

The chain combines TRBV7-4 with TRBJ1-3; 7 bases are shared with TRBD1. This CDR3 comprises 18 residues. With V trimmed by 4 bases and J by 7 bases, 19 bases remained unmatched. In germline, CDR1 is SGHVT, CDR2 SQSDAQ. Here the CDR3 DNA reads TGTGCCAGCAGCTGCCTACACCAACTGGGACAGTGGAGGAACACCATATATTTT. This codes for CASSCLHQLGQWRNTIYF.

The chain joins TRBV28 to TRBJ1-2; 10 nucleotides align to TRBD1. Germline loops: CDR1 MDHEN, CDR2 SYDVKM. The CDR3 has 17 residues. V shed 5 bases and J 6 bases; nucleotides not matched to a gene: 15. DNA of the CDR3: TGTGCCAGCAGTCTCTCCGGGACAGGGGTTTTGCCCCATGGCTACACCTTC. Translating gives CASSLSGTGVLPHGYTF.

The gene calls are TRBV4-3 and TRBJ1-2; D not certain. The V and J ends lost 0 bases and 3 bases respectively, with 14 bases between them. Germline V gene data show CDR1 as LGHNA and CDR2 as YSLEER. This CDR3 is 16 amino acids long. CDR3 sequence: CASSQEYRGMDYGYTF. CDR3 coding DNA: TGCGCCAGCAGCCAAGAATATCGGGGTATGGACTATGGCTACACCTTC.

J is TRBJ2-7 and V is TRBV28; perhaps TRBD2 as D (7 bases). The CDR3 has 18 residues. Trimming removed 1 base at V and 4 bases at J, with 23 bases between. Germline lookup yields CDR1 MDHEN and CDR2 SYDVKM. The CDR3 DNA reads TGTGCCAGCAGTTTATATACCCCGGCCGGGGGGCGAGGGTACGAGCAGTACGTC. This encodes CASSLYTPAGGRGYEQYV.

The V call is TRBV10-2, the J call TRBJ1-2, with D hard to call. Germline V gene sequence: CDR1 WSHSY, CDR2 SAAADI. Trimming cost V 8 bases and J 2 bases, with 6 bases left between them. CDR3 length: 11 residues. CDR3 loop: CASGENYGYTF. In DNA form, the CDR3 reads TGCGCCAGCGGGGAGAACTATGGCTACACCTTC.

This clone has only a few counts. The chain links TRBV4-2 to TRBJ1-3; D is ambiguous. Germline CDR1 is LGHNA and CDR2 is YNFKEQ. The CDR3 is 14 amino acids. V lost 4 bases and J lost 2, with 9 bases in between. The CDR3 region is CASSPGEAGNTIYF. The DNA of the CDR3 is TGTGCCAGCAGCCCCGGAGAAGCTGGAAACACCATATATTTT.

The chain is built from TRBV2 and TRBJ2-2, with D maybe TRBD1 (6 bases). This CDR3 is built from 13 residues. Germline CDR1 is SNHLY and CDR2 is FYNNEI. V was pared by 6 bases and J by 4 bases, with 9 bases between. Here the CDR3 reads CASRQGSTGELFF. The CDR3 coding sequence is TGTGCCAGCAGACAGGGTAGCACCGGGGAGCTGTTTTTT.

The chain couples TRBV7-2 to TRBJ1-4; no definite D call. V gave up 2 bases and J gave up 3 bases, with 7 bases separating them. The CDR3 sequence is 14 residues long. Germline CDR1 SGHTA, CDR2 FQGNSA. Here the CDR3 DNA reads TGTGCCAGCAGCTTATCGGGTTCTAATGAAAAACTGTTTTTT. It codes for CASSLSGSNEKLFF. Drawing the rest from reference TRBV7-2 and TRBJ1-4, the complete variable domain is GAGVSQSPSNKVTEKGKDVELRCDPISGHTALYWYRQSLGQGLEFLIYFQGNSAPDKSGLPSDRFSAERTGGSVSTLTIQRTQQEDSAVYLCASSLSGSNEKLFFGSGTQLSVL.